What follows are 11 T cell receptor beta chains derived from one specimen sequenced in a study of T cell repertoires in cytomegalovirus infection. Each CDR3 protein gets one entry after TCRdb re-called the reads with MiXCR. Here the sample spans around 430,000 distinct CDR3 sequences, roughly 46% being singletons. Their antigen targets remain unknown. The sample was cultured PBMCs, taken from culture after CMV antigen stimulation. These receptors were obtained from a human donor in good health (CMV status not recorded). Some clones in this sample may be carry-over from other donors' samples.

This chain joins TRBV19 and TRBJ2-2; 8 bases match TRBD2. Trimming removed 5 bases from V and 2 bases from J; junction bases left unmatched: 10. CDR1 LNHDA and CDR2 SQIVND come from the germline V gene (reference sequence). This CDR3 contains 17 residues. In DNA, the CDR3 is TGTGCCAGTAGTGGAACGGGAGGGGCAGTTAACACCGGGGAGCTGTTTTTT. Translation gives CASSGTGGAVNTGELFF.

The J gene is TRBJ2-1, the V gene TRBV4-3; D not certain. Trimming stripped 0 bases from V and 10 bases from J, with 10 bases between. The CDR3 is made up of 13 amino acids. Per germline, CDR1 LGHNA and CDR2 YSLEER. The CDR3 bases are TGCGCCAGCAGCCAAGATCTCTTAAGGGAGCAGTTCTTC. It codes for CASSQDLLREQFF.

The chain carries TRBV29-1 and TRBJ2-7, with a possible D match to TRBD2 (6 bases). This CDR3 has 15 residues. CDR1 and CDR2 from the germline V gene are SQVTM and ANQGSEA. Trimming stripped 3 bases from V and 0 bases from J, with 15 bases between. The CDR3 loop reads CSVDGAGRNSYEQYF. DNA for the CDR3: TGCAGCGTTGACGGCGCGGGAAGGAACTCCTACGAGCAGTACTTC.

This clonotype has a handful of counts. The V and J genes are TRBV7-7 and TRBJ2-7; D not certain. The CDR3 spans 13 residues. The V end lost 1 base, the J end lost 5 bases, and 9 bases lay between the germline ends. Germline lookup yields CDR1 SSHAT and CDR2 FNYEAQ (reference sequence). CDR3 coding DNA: TGTGCCAGCAGCTTAGACGGGTCCCACGAGCAGTACTTC. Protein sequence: CASSLDGSHEQYF.

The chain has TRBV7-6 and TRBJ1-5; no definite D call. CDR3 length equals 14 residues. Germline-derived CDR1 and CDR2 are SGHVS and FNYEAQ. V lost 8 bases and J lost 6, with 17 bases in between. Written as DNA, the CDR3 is TGTGCCAGCCAATCCACCCGAGGGTTTCAGCCCCAGCATTTT. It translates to CASQSTRGFQPQHF.

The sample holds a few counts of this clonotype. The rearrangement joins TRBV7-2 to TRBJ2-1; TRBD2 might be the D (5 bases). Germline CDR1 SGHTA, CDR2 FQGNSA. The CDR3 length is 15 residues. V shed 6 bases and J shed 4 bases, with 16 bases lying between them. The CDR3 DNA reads TGTGCCAGCAGTAGCACTTGGAGGAGTTACAATGAGCAGTTCTTC. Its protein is CASSSTWRSYNEQFF.

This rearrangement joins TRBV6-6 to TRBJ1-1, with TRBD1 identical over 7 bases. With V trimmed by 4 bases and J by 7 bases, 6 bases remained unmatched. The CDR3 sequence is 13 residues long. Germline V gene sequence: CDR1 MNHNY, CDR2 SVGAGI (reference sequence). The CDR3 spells CASSSRDRFEAFF. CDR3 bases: TGTGCCAGCAGTTCCCGGGACAGATTTGAAGCTTTCTTT.

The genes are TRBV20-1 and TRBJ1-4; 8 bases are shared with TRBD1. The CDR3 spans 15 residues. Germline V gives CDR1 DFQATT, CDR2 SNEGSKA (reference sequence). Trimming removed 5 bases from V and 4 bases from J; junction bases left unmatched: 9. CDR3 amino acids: CSAVPGQVVNEKLFF. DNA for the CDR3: TGCAGTGCTGTCCCGGGACAGGTTGTTAATGAAAAACTGTTTTTT.

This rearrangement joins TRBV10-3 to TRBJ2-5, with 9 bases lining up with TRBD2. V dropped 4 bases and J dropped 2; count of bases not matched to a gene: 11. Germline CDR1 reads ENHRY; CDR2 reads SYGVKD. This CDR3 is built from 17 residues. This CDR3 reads CAISGSGGLAYQETQYF. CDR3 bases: TGTGCCATCAGTGGTAGTGGGGGACTAGCTTATCAAGAGACCCAGTACTTC.

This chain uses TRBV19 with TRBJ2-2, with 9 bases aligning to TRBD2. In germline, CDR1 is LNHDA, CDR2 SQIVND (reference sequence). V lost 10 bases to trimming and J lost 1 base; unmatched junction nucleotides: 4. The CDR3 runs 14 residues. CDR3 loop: CATRLAENTGELFF. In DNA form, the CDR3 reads TGTGCCACCCGACTAGCGGAGAACACCGGGGAGCTGTTTTTT. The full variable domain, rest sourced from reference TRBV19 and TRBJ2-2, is DGGITQSPKYLFRKEGQNVTLSCEQNLNHDAMYWYRQDPGQGLRLIYYSQIVNDFQKGDIAEGYSVSREKKESFPLTVTSAQKNPTAFYLCATRLAENTGELFFGEGSRLTVL.

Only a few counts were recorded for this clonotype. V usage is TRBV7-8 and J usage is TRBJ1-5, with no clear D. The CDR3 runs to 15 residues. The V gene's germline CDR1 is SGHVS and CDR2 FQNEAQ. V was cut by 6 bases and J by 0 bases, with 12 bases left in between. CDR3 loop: CASSSGTDSNQPQHF. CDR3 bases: TGTGCCAGCAGTTCAGGTACAGATAGCAATCAGCCCCAGCATTTT.